This T cell receptor beta chain was sequenced during a study of blood T cell repertoires in COVID-19. Assay used: immunoSEQ multiplex PCR; TCRdb lists only in-frame clones, some missing. Here the sample spans approximately 400,000 clones, over 75% being singletons. Germline CDR1 LGHDT, CDR2 YNNKEL (reference sequence). Trimming shortened V by 4 bases and J by 1 base, and 11 bases separated the two germline ends. The CDR3 spans 15 residues. On this clone itself: Other DNA sequences in the sample encode the same CDR3.

The chain links TRBV3-1 (or the pseudogene TRBV3-2) to TRBJ1-5; D not resolved. The TCR originated in a man aged 25-45 years who had recovered from COVID-19. Specimen: PBMCs or T cells enriched from blood (not recorded which). The DNA for the CDR3 is TGTGCCAGCAGCCCCCCGGGTGGCAGCAATCAGCCCCAGCATTTT. As protein: CASSPPGGSNQPQHF.